These 13 T cell receptor beta chains share one sample of origin, sequenced in a study of CD8+ T cells in alopecia areata. Isolated RNA was reverse transcribed into cDNA used as the sequencing template. Profiled with immunoSEQ multiplex PCR; TCRdb holds only in-frame clones, not every one. The profile shows tens of thousands of clones, about 60% of them singletons. The sequencing sample was made of NKG2D-high CD8+ T cells sorted from blood. Every receptor here comes from a human donor with alopecia areata.

The chain joins TRBV4-1 to TRBJ2-7; unclear D gene. The germline gives CDR1 MGHRA, CDR2 YSYEKL. Deletions cut 4 bases from V and 1 base from J, with 17 bases between. This CDR3 comprises 16 residues. Here the CDR3 reads CASSPGGPPESYEQYF. In nucleotides, the CDR3 is TGCGCCAGCAGCCCCGGTGGCCCGCCGGAATCCTACGAGCAGTACTTC.

This clone showed up just once. The V and J genes are TRBV7-9 and TRBJ2-7; D assignment may be TRBD1 or TRBD2 (6 bases each). Germline V gene sequence: CDR1 SEHNR, CDR2 FQNEAQ (reference sequence). The CDR3 consists of 14 residues. V gave up 10 bases and J gave up 1 base, with 17 bases separating them. Here the CDR3 reads CATPRGEYSYEQYF. CDR3 in DNA: TGTGCCACCCCAAGGGGGGAGTATTCCTACGAGCAGTACTTC.

The chain recombines TRBV27 with TRBJ2-5; D possibly corresponds to TRBD1 (6 bases). The last part of the DNA fits TRBJ2-7 better; the J call may be wrong. Germline V CDR1 and CDR2: MNHEY, SMNVEV (reference sequence). The CDR3 length is 14 residues. CDR3 sequence reads: CASSPNRDWGEQYF. CDR3 nucleotides: TGTGCCAGCAGTCCTAACAGGGATTGGGGCGAGCAGTACTTC.

This clone was observed a handful of times. The chain uses TRBV28 and TRBJ2-1; D gene unclear. The CDR3 contains 11 residues. Germline CDR1 reads MDHEN; CDR2 reads SYDVKM. Deletions cut 3 bases from V and 6 bases from J, with 3 bases between. The CDR3 DNA sequence: TGTGCCAGCAGTTTCCCCAATGAGCAGTTCTTC. Its protein is CASSFPNEQFF.

This chain connects TRBV9 to TRBJ2-1, with 11 positions matching TRBD2. Germline CDR1 SGDLS, CDR2 YYNGEE. The V gene end was trimmed by 4 bases and the J gene end by 1 base; junction bases not matched to a gene: 10. This CDR3 has 18 amino acids. For the CDR3, the DNA is TGTGCCAGCAGCCTCCGGGCTAGCGGGGGGTCGTCCTACAATGAGCAGTTCTTC. This gives the protein CASSLRASGGSSYNEQFF.

The CDR3 DNA is TGTGCCAGCAGCTTAGCGCTTAGCGGGGGTTTCCGCGAGCAGTTCTTC. This sequence encodes CASSLALSGGFREQFF. V gene TRBV7-9 combines with J gene TRBJ2-1; 9 nucleotides agree with TRBD2. The CDR3 has 16 residues. Per germline, CDR1 SEHNR and CDR2 FQNEAQ (reference sequence). The ends lost 0 bases at V and 10 bases at J; junction bases unmatched: 10.

The chain carries TRBV2 and TRBJ1-2; possibly TRBD1 for D (6 bases). This CDR3 has 12 amino acids. Germline V gene sequence: CDR1 SNHLY, CDR2 FYNNEI. The V end lost 6 bases, the J end lost 4 bases, and 9 bases lay between the germline ends. The CDR3 coding sequence is TGTGCCAGCAGGGGGGGCCGCTATGGCTACACCTTC. Translating it yields CASRGGRYGYTF. The full variable domain, completed using reference TRBV2 and TRBJ1-2, is EPEVTQTPSHQVTQMGQEVILRCVPISNHLYFYWYRQILGQKVEFLVSFYNNEISEKSEIFDDQFSVERPDGSNFTLKIRSTKLEDSAMYFCASRGGRYGYTFGSGTRLTVV.

J is TRBJ2-7 and V is TRBV11-1; 7 bases line up with TRBD1. The V gene end was trimmed by 5 bases and the J gene end by 7 bases; junction bases not matched to a gene: 5. The CDR3 is 12 residues long. The germline CDR1 and CDR2 sequences are SGHAT and FQDESV (reference sequence). In DNA form, the CDR3 reads TGTGCCAGCAGCCTAACACAGGGGGAGCAGTACTTC. This gives the protein CASSLTQGEQYF.

The chain combines TRBV7-6 with TRBJ1-2, with no clear D. Looked up from germline, CDR1 is SGHVS and CDR2 is FNYEAQ. This CDR3 contains 16 residues. Trimming shortened V by 3 bases and J by 0 bases, and 14 bases separated the two germline ends. The CDR3 reads CASSLGISRPNYGYTF. The CDR3 nucleotides are TGTGCCAGCAGCTTGGGCATAAGCCGACCTAACTATGGCTACACCTTC.

The chain joins TRBV1 to TRBJ2-5. The DNA end is more similar to TRBJ2-7, so the J call may be wrong. TRBV1 is a recognized pseudogene. This CDR3 comprises 19 residues. This CDR3 reads CTSSQVGRRTLLVSYEQYF. In DNA, the CDR3 is TGCACCAGCAGCCAAGTAGGCAGGCGAACGCTCCTAGTATCCTACGAGCAGTACTTC.

This chain links TRBV7-2 with TRBJ2-3; either TRBD1 or TRBD2 may fit D (6 bases each). Per the germline V gene, CDR1 is SGHTA and CDR2 is FQGNSA. Trimming cost V 7 bases and J 11 bases, with 16 bases left between them. The CDR3 has 12 residues. This CDR3 is CASTPTGAKQYF. The CDR3 DNA is TGTGCCAGCACCCCTACGGGGGCGAAGCAGTATTTT. Full variable domain (outside the CDR3, taken from reference TRBV7-2 and TRBJ2-3): GAGVSQSPSNKVTEKGKDVELRCDPISGHTALYWYRQSLGQGLEFLIYFQGNSAPDKSGLPSDRFSAERTGGSVSTLTIQRTQQEDSAVYLCASTPTGAKQYFGPGTRLTVL.

This clone appeared a single time. The genes are TRBV7-8 and TRBJ2-2, with D perhaps matching TRBD1 or TRBD2 (5 bases each). Between the trimmed V and J ends, which lost 1 base and 3 bases, there was a span of 9 bases. The germline gives CDR1 SGHVS, CDR2 FQNEAQ. The CDR3 covers 15 residues. This CDR3 reads CASSLGGSDTGELFF. CDR3 sequence (DNA): TGTGCCAGCAGCTTAGGGGGGTCGGACACCGGGGAGCTGTTTTTT.

This clone is deemed medium-sized. This chain connects TRBV28 to TRBJ2-1; the match to TRBD2 covers 7 bases. The V gene's germline CDR1 is MDHEN and CDR2 SYDVKM. The ends lost 3 bases at V and 0 bases at J; junction bases unmatched: 5. The CDR3 sequence is 16 residues long. CDR3 nucleotide sequence: TGTGCCAGCAGTTTGCCTACTAGCGACTCCTACAATGAGCAGTTCTTC. This translates into CASSLPTSDSYNEQFF.